This passage covers 16 T cell receptor beta chains from one sample sequenced in a study of technical replicates of blood from a few donors. The repertoire was sequenced with immunoSEQ multiplex PCR; TCRdb's copy has only in-frame clones and lacks some. The sample lists around 76,000 clones, about 93% occurring once. Sequences were obtained from T cells isolated from PBMCs. The origin of the receptors is a human donor in good health.

The chain combines TRBV4-1 with TRBJ1-5; no firm D call. V lost 2 bases, J lost 0 bases, and 11 bases lay in between. CDR1 is MGHRA and CDR2 is YSYEKL in the germline V gene. CDR3 length: 16 amino acids. The CDR3 sequence is CASSQHGLVSNQPQHF. In DNA form, the CDR3 reads TGCGCCAGCAGCCAACACGGTTTGGTTAGCAATCAGCCCCAGCATTTT.

This chain uses TRBV6-1 with TRBJ2-1, with D possibly called TRBD1 or TRBD2 (6 bases each). CDR3 size: 15 residues. Germline CDR1 and CDR2: MNHNS and SASEGT. The germline V and J ends were trimmed by 6 bases and 6 bases, with 18 bases remaining between them. The CDR3 sequence: CASRELALGANEQFF. CDR3 sequence (DNA): TGTGCCAGCAGAGAACTAGCCCTGGGGGCCAATGAGCAGTTCTTC.

The chain uses TRBV2 and TRBJ2-5; D is possibly TRBD1 (6 bases). Germline V gene data show CDR1 as SNHLY and CDR2 as FYNNEI. Trimming cost V 4 bases and J 5 bases, with 8 bases left between them. There are 12 residues in the CDR3. The DNA of the CDR3 is TGTGCCAGCAGTGTTCAGGGGGAGACCCAGTACTTC. Amino acids: CASSVQGETQYF.

The chain combines TRBV6-5 with TRBJ2-2, with D perhaps TRBD1 (6 bases). CDR3 size: 14 residues. CDR1 is MNHEY and CDR2 is SVGAGI in the germline V gene. Trimming took 5 bases from V and 6 from J, leaving 13 bases between them. The CDR3 is CASSAGDGAGELFF. The CDR3 bases are TGTGCCAGCAGTGCAGGGGATGGTGCCGGGGAGCTGTTTTTT.

The chain has TRBV6-6 and TRBJ2-1; D call uncertain. CDR1 MNHNY and CDR2 SVGAGI come from the germline V gene (reference sequence). The CDR3 is 13 amino acids. V lost 0 bases, J lost 5 bases, and 5 bases lay in between. Written as DNA, the CDR3 is TGTGCCAGCAGTTACTCCCGGGACAATGAGCAGTTCTTC. It specifies CASSYSRDNEQFF.

The V call is TRBV5-1, the J call TRBJ2-7; TRBD1 might be the D (6 bases). The CDR3 contains 15 residues. V lost 0 bases to trimming and J lost 2 bases, with 12 bases between them. CDR1 is SGHRS, CDR2 YFSETQ, per germline. As DNA, the CDR3 is TGCGCCAGCAGCTTGGGGCCCCAGGGGACCTACGAGCAGTACTTC. It is translated as CASSLGPQGTYEQYF.

The V call is TRBV7-9, the J call TRBJ2-5; 7 nucleotides match TRBD1. This CDR3 contains 16 residues. The germline gives CDR1 SEHNR, CDR2 FQNEAQ (reference sequence). Trimming removed 5 bases from V and 3 bases from J; junction bases left unmatched: 12. DNA for the CDR3: TGTGCCAGCAGCCCGCGCTCCGGGACAGTAAAAGAGACCCAGTACTTC. Protein product: CASSPRSGTVKETQYF.

About this clone itself: A much larger clone differs by one base, so this may be a read error. This chain joins TRBV11-1 and TRBJ1-1, with 9 nucleotides matching TRBD1. This CDR3 has 14 residues. Germline values: CDR1 SGHAT, CDR2 FQDESV (reference sequence). The V and J ends lost 3 bases and 1 base, in that order; junction bases with no gene match: 0. CDR3 coding DNA: TGTGCCAGCAGCTTGGGACAGGGGAACACTGAAGCTTTCTTT. The encoded protein is CASSLGQGNTEAFF.

This chain joins TRBV28 and TRBJ2-7, with no clear D. Germline CDR1 MDHEN, CDR2 SYDVKM. CDR3 length equals 13 residues. Trimming stripped 3 bases from V and 0 bases from J, with 6 bases between. This chain's CDR3 is CASSFSSSYEQYF. The CDR3 nucleotides read TGTGCCAGCAGTTTCTCTAGCTCCTACGAGCAGTACTTC.

V and J are TRBV19 and TRBJ1-5, with 7 bases matching TRBD1. The CDR3 consists of 15 residues. Per germline, CDR1 LNHDA and CDR2 SQIVND (reference sequence). The trim removed 7 bases at V and 5 bases at J, leaving 11 bases unmatched. The CDR3 nucleotides read TGTGCCAGTATGGTTCGAGACAGGGAATATCAGCCCCAGCATTTT. Its translation: CASMVRDREYQPQHF.

Written as DNA, the CDR3 is TGTGCCAGTTGGGACAGGGGTGAGTGGAACACTGAAGCTTTCTTT. Its protein is CASWDRGEWNTEAFF. The chain recombines TRBV6-1 with TRBJ1-1, with TRBD1 matching 10 bases. V lost 9 bases to trimming and J lost 1 base; unmatched junction nucleotides: 8. This CDR3 has 15 residues. Germline values: CDR1 MNHNS, CDR2 SASEGT.

The table lists this clone with a few counts. This rearrangement joins TRBV28 to TRBJ1-3; 7 positions match TRBD1. Germline V CDR1 and CDR2: MDHEN, SYDVKM. Trimming cost V 3 bases and J 7 bases; bases outside gene matches: 9. The CDR3 sequence is 15 residues long. CDR3 in amino acids: CASSFSLQGLNTIYF. CDR3 DNA sequence: TGTGCCAGCAGTTTCTCGCTACAGGGGCTGAACACCATATATTTT.

The genes are TRBV7-8 and TRBJ2-1, with D uncertain. The ends were cut back, 1 base at V and 4 bases at J, with 14 bases in the middle. This CDR3 has 16 residues. Germline lookup yields CDR1 SGHVS and CDR2 FQNEAQ. The CDR3 DNA sequence: TGTGCCAGCAGCTTAGTTCGGCAGGCGATTTACAATGAGCAGTTCTTC. It specifies CASSLVRQAIYNEQFF.

V is TRBV19 and J is TRBJ2-7, with 10 positions matching TRBD1. Germline V gene lookup returns CDR1 LNHDA and CDR2 SQIVND (reference sequence). There are 13 residues in the CDR3. The J segment lost 5 bases and the V segment lost 9 bases, leaving 7 bases of the junction unmatched. CDR3 sequence reads: CASSGTGVNEQYF. In DNA form, the CDR3 reads TGTGCCAGCTCCGGGACAGGGGTAAACGAGCAGTACTTC.

The V gene is TRBV29-1, the J gene TRBJ1-1; maybe TRBD1 (6 bases). V lost 4 bases to trimming and J lost 2 bases, with 23 bases between them. CDR1 and CDR2 (germline): SQVTM, ANQGSEA. The CDR3 has 17 amino acids. DNA for the CDR3: TGCAGCGTTGTAACGGCGGACTCTCAGGGGCCAAACACTGAAGCTTTCTTT. Its translation: CSVVTADSQGPNTEAFF.

The chain has TRBV7-9 and TRBJ2-1, with 7 nucleotides matching TRBD2. V lost 2 bases and J lost 9; bases outside the gene matches: 7. Looked up from germline, CDR1 is SEHNR and CDR2 is FQNEAQ (reference sequence). This CDR3 spans 14 amino acids. DNA for the CDR3: TGTGCCAGCAGCTTACCCGGGACTAATGCTGAGCAGTTCTTC. Translating it yields CASSLPGTNAEQFF.